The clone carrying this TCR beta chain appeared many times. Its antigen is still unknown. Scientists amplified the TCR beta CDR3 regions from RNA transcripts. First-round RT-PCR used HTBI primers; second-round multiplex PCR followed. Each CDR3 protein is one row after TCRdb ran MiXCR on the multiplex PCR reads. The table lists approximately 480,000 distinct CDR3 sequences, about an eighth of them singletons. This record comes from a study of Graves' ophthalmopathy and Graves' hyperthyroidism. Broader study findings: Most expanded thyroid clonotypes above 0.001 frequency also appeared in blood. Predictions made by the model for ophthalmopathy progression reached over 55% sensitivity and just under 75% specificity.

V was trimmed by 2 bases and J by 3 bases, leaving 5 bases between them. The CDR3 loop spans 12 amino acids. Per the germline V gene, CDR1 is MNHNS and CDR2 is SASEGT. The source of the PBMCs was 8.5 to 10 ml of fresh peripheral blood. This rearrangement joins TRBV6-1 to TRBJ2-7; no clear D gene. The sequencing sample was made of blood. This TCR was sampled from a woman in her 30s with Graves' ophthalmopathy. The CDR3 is CASSEPGYEQYF. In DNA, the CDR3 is TGTGCCAGCAGTGAACCCGGCTACGAGCAGTACTTC.